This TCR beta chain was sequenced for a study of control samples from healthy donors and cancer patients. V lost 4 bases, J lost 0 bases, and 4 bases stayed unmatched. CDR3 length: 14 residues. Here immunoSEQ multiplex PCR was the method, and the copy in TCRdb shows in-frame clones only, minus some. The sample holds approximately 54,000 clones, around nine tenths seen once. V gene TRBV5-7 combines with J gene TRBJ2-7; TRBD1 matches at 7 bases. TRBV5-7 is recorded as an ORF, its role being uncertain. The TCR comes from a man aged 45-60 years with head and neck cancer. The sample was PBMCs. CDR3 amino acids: CASSNWDSSYEQYF. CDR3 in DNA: TGTGCCAGCAGCAACTGGGACAGCTCCTACGAGCAGTACTTC.